The clone carrying this T cell receptor beta chain was counted once. This PCR relied on a set of 60 Vbeta primers and 13 Jbeta primers. Clones were read by immunoSEQ multiplex PCR, and TCRdb kept only the in-frame ones, dropping some. The repertoire holds fewer than 150,000 clones, with roughly three quarters as singletons. These data originate in a study of cytomegalovirus exposure and HLA in healthy donors. The germline V gene has CDR1 SNHLY and CDR2 FYNNEI. This CDR3 is 13 amino acids long. Trimming shortened V by 8 bases and J by 6 bases, and 13 bases separated the two germline ends. The specimen sequenced was PBMCs. This rearrangement joins TRBV2 to TRBJ2-2; possible D gene TRBD1, 5 bases. This sequence originates from a woman between 50 and 59 years old in good health and CMV-seronegative. The CDR3 DNA reads TGTGCCAGCTCGATGGGGCCCCCCGGGGAGCTGTTTTTT. It encodes CASSMGPPGELFF.